These 6 T cell receptor beta chains were all obtained from the same sample, sequenced in a study of cytomegalovirus exposure and HLA in healthy donors. PCR amplification relied on 60 Vbeta primers (plus 13 Jbeta primers). Assay used: immunoSEQ multiplex PCR; TCRdb lists only in-frame clones, some missing. This sample yields approximately 210,000 clones, of which roughly three quarters are seen a single time; approximately 0.4% belongs to the top ten. The sequenced material came from PBMCs. These receptors were obtained from a male donor in good health and CMV-seropositive.

A word on this clone: Other DNA sequences in this sample translate to the same CDR3. This rearrangement joins TRBV5-1 to TRBJ2-1; TRBD1 is a possible D gene (5 bases). This CDR3 spans 14 amino acids. The germline V and J ends were trimmed by 0 bases and 7 bases, with 11 bases remaining between them. Germline V lookup: CDR1 SGHRS, CDR2 YFSETQ. CDR3 amino acids: CASSLGQGRNEQFF. CDR3 coding DNA: TGCGCCAGCAGCTTGGGGCAGGGTAGAAATGAGCAGTTCTTC.

The chain joins TRBV4-1 to TRBJ2-4; weak D call: TRBD1 (6 bases). Germline loops: CDR1 MGHRA, CDR2 YSYEKL. CDR3 size: 17 residues. V was clipped by 3 bases and J by 0 bases, with 15 bases between them. This chain's CDR3 is CASSHWDIFLAKNIQYF. CDR3 bases: TGCGCCAGCAGCCACTGGGACATTTTCTTAGCCAAAAACATTCAGTACTTC.

The chain links TRBV28 to TRBJ2-7; D unresolved. With 7 bases removed from V and 3 bases from J, the gap between germline ends came to 7 bases. Germline V gene data show CDR1 as MDHEN and CDR2 as SYDVKM. This CDR3 region has 11 residues. CDR3 sequence (DNA): TGTGCCAGCACCACAAACTACGAGCAGTACTTC. Encoded protein: CASTTNYEQYF.

The chain combines TRBV7-2 with TRBJ2-5; TRBD2 might be the D (6 bases). In germline, CDR1 is SGHTA, CDR2 FQGNSA. V was pared by 6 bases and J by 7 bases, with 12 bases between. CDR3 length equals 12 residues. For the CDR3, the DNA is TGTGCCAGCAGTGATTCCGGGGGGACCCAGTACTTC. It encodes CASSDSGGTQYF.

The V call is TRBV7-8, the J call TRBJ2-7; weak D call: TRBD1 (5 bases). The CDR3 is 14 amino acids. Per the germline V gene, CDR1 is SGHVS and CDR2 is FQNEAQ. V dropped 10 bases and J dropped 0 bases, with 16 bases sitting between them. The chain's CDR3 is CATSQGISSYEQYF. In DNA, the CDR3 is TGTGCCACCTCGCAGGGTATTAGCTCCTACGAGCAGTACTTC.

The chain has TRBV7-6 and TRBJ1-3; 9 positions agree with TRBD1. This CDR3 comprises 14 residues. Trimming cost V 5 bases and J 8 bases; bases outside gene matches: 7. The germline gives CDR1 SGHVS, CDR2 FNYEAQ. The CDR3 nucleotides are TGTGCCAGCAGCCTGGGACAGGGTCTACACACCATATATTTT. It translates to CASSLGQGLHTIYF.